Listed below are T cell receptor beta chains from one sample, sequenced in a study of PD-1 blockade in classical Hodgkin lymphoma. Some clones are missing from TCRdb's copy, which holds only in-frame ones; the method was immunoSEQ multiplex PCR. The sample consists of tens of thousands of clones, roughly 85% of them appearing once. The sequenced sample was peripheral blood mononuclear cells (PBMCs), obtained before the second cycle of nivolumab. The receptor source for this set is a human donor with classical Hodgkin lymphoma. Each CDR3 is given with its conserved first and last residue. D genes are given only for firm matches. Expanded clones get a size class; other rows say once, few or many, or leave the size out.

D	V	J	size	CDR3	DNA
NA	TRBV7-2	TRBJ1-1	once	CASSLERYTEAFF	TGTGCCAGCAGCTTAGAGAGGTACACTGAAGCTTTCTTT
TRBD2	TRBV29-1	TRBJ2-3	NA	CSVEELAGRTLKLNTQYF	TGCAGCGTTGAAGAACTAGCGGGAAGAACGCTAAAACTTAATACGCAGTATTTT
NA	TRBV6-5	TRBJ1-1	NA	CASSIQLNTEAFF	TGTGCCAGCAGTATACAGCTGAACACTGAAGCTTTCTTT
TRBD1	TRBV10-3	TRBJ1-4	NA	CAISESGTGTEKLFF	TGTGCCATCAGTGAGTCCGGGACAGGGACTGAAAAACTGTTTTTT
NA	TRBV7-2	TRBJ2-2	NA	CASSLGWRERGGRTGELFF	TGTGCCAGCAGCTTAGGGTGGCGGGAACGGGGCGGACGAACCGGGGAGCTGTTTTTT
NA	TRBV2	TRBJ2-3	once	CASSAPFTDTQYF	TGTGCCAGCAGTGCCCCGTTCACAGATACGCAGTATTTT
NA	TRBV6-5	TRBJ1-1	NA	CASSFDRYTEAFF	TGTGCCAGCAGTTTCGACAGGTACACTGAAGCTTTCTTT
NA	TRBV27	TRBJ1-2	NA	CASKLSREVYGYTF	TGTGCCAGCAAATTGTCCAGGGAGGTCTATGGCTACACCTTC
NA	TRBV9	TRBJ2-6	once	CASSVQGHSGANVLTF	TGTGCCAGCAGCGTACAGGGGCATTCTGGGGCCAACGTCCTGACTTTC
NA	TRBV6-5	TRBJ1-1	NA	CASSYAGLGTEAFF	TGTGCCAGCAGTTACGCCGGACTCGGCACTGAAGCTTTCTTT